What follows is one TCR beta chain and its context. Its target is not known. This entry is derived from a study of stem cell transplantation in POMP-related autoinflammatory disease. On the study more broadly: The study hypothesized thymoproteasome defects skew the TRB repertoire via impaired CD8+ selection. Study-level points and caveats: Unique TRB V-J gene pairings were limited in number in patients with PRAID.

PRAID combined immunodeficiency and autoinflammation. TCRdb's copy holds only in-frame clones and misses some; the assay was immunoSEQ multiplex PCR. This table has some 30,000 clones, 70% to 90% appearing once. Losses at the gene ends were 6 bases for V and 5 bases for J; bases not matched to a gene: 14. The CDR3 loop spans 16 amino acids. Germline-derived CDR1 and CDR2 are KGHSH and LQKENI. Sequences were derived from CD4+ T cells from PBMCs, sampled before stem cell transplantation. This TCR derives from a human donor with POMP-related autoinflammation and immune dysregulation (PRAID). The rearrangement uses TRBV18 and TRBJ2-5, with 8 bases fitting TRBD1. The CDR3 is CASSWGTGRIRETQYF. The CDR3 coding sequence is TGTGCCAGCTCTTGGGGGACAGGCCGTATACGGGAGACCCAGTACTTC.